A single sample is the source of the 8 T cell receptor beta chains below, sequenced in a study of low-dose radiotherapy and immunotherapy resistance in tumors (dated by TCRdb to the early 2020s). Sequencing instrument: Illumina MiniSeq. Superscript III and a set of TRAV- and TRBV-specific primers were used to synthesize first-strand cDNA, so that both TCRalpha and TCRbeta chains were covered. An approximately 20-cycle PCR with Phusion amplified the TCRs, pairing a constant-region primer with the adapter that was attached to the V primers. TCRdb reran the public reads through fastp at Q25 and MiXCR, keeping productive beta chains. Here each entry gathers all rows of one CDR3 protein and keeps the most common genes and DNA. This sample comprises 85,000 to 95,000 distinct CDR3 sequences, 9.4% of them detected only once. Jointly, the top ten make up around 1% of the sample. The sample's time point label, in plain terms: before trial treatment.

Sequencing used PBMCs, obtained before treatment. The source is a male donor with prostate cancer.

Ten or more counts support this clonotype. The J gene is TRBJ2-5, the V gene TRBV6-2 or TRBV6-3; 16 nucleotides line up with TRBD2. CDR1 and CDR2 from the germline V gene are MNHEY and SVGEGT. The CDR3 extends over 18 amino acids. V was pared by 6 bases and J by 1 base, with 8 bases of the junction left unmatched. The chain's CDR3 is CASRAGTSGRDIQETQYF. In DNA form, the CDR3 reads TGTGCCAGCAGGGCCGGGACTAGCGGGAGGGATATCCAAGAGACCCAGTACTTC.

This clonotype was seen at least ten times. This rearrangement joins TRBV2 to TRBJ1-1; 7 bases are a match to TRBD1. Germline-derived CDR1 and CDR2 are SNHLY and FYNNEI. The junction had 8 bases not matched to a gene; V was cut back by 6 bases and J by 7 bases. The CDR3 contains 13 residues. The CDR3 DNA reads TGTGCCAGCAGCGGTACAGGGGCCAGTGAAGCTTTCTTT. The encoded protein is CASSGTGASEAFF.

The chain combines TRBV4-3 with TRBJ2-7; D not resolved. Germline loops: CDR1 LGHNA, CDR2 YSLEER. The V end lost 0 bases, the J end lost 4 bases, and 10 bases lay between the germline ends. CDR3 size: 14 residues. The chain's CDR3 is CASSQDTGPYEQYF. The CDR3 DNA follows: TGCGCCAGCAGCCAAGATACTGGACCATACGAGCAGTACTTC.

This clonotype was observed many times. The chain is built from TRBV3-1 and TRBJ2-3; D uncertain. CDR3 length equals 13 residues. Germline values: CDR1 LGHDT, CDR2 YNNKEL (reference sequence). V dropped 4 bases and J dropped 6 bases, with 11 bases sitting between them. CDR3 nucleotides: TGTGCCAGCAGCCCTGGATCGTCGGATACGCAGTATTTT. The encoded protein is CASSPGSSDTQYF.

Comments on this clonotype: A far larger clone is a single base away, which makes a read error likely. The CDR3 loop reads CATSDQGGRTKTQYF. The CDR3 region has the DNA TGTGCCACCAGTGATCAGGGCGGGAGGACAAAGACCCAGTACTTC. This chain connects TRBV24-1 to TRBJ2-5, with TRBD2 identical over 8 bases. Germline CDR1 KGHDR, CDR2 SFDVKD. Trimming cost V 3 bases and J 6 bases; bases outside gene matches: 8. The CDR3 loop spans 15 amino acids.

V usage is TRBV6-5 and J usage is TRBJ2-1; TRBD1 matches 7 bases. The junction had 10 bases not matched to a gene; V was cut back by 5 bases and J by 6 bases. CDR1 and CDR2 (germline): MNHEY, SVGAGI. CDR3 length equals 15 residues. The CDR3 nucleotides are TGTGCCAGCAGTGTAGACAGGGCTTCCCCCAATGAGCAGTTCTTC. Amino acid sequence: CASSVDRASPNEQFF.

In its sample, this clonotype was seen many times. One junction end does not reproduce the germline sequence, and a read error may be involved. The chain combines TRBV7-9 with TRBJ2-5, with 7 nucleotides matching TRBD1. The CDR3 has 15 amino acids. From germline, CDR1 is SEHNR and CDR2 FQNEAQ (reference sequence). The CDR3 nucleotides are TGTGCCAGCAGCCAGCGGACAGGCATAGAAGATACCCAGTACTTC. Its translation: CASSQRTGIEDTQYF.

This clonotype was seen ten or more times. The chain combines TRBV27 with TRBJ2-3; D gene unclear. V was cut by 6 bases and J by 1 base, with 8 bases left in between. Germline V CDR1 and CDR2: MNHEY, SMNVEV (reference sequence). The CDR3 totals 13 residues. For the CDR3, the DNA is TGTGCCAGCAGCTTTGGAGGCACAGATACGCAGTATTTT. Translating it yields CASSFGGTDTQYF.